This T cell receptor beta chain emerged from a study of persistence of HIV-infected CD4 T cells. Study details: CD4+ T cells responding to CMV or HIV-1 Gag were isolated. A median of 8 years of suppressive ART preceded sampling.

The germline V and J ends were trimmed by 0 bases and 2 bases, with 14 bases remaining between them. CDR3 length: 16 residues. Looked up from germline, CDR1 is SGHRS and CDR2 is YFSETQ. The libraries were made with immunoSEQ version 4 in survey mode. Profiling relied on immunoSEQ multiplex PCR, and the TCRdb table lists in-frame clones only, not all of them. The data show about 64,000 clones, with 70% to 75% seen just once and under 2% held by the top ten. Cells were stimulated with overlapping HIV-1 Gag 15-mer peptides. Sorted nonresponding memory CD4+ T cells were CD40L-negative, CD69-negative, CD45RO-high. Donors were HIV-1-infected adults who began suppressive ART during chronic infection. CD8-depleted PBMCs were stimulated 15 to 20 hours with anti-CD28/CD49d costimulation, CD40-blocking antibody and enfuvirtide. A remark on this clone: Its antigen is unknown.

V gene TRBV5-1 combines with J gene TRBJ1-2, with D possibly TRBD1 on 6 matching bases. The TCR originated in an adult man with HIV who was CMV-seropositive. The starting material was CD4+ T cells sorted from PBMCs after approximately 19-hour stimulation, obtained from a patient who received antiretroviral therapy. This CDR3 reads CASSLEGGRTNYGYTF. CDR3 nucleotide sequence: TGCGCCAGCAGCTTGGAGGGGGGCCGAACCAACTATGGCTACACCTTC. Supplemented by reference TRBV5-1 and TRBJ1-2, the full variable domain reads KAGVTQTPRYLIKTRGQQVTLSCSPISGHRSVSWYQQTPGQGLQFLFEYFSETQRNKGNFPGRFSGRQFSNSRSEMNVSTLELGDSALYLCASSLEGGRTNYGYTFGSGTRLTVV.